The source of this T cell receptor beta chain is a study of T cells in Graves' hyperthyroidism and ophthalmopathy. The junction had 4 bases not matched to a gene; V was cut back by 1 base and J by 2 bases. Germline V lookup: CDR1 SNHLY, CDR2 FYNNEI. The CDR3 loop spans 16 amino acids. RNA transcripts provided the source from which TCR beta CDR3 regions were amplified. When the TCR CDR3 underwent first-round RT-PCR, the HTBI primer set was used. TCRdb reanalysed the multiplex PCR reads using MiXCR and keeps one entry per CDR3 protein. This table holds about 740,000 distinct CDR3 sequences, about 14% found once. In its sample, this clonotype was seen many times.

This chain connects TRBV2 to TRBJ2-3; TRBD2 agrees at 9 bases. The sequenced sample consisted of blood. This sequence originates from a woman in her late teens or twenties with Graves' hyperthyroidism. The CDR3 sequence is CASSEGWTSVTDTQYF. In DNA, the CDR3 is TGTGCCAGCAGTGAAGGGTGGACTAGCGTCACAGATACGCAGTATTTT.